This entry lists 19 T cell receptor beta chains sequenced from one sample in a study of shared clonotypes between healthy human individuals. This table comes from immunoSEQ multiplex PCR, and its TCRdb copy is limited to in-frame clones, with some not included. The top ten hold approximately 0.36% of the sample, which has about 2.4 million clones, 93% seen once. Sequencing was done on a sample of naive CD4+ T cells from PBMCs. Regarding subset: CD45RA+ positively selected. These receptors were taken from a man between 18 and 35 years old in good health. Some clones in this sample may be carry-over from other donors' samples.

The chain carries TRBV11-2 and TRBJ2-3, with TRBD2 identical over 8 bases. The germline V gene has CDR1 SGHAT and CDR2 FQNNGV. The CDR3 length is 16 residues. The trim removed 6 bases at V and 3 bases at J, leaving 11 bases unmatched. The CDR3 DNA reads TGTGCCAGCAGTTGGGATGGGTTAGCGGGGACAGATACGCAGTATTTT. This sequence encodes CASSWDGLAGTDTQYF.

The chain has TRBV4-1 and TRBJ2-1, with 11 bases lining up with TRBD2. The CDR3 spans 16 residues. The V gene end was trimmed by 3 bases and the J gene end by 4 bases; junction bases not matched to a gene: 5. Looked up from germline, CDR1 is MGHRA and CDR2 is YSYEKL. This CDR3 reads CASSQSGTSGYNEQFF. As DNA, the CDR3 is TGCGCCAGCAGCCAGTCCGGGACTAGCGGTTACAATGAGCAGTTCTTC.

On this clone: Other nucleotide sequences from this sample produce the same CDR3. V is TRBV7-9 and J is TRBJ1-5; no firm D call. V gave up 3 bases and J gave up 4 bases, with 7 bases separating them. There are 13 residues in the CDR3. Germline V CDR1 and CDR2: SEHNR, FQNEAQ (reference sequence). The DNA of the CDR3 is TGTGCCAGCAGCTTTGCCGGAAATCAGCCCCAGCATTTT. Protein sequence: CASSFAGNQPQHF.

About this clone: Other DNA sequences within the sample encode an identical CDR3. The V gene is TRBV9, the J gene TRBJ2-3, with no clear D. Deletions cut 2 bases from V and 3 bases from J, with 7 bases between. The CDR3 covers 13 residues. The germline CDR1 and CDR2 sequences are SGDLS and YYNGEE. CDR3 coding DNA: TGTGCCAGCAGCGTGGGCACGACAGATACGCAGTATTTT. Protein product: CASSVGTTDTQYF.

CDR3: CASSSGTGTQGIYGYTF. As DNA, the CDR3 is TGCGCCAGCAGCTCCGGGACAGGGACTCAGGGAATCTATGGCTACACCTTC. The gene calls are TRBV5-1 and TRBJ1-2; 9 positions agree with TRBD1. The CDR3 runs 17 residues. J was trimmed by 4 bases and V by 3 bases; bases with no gene match: 13. Germline V gene lookup returns CDR1 SGHRS and CDR2 YFSETQ.

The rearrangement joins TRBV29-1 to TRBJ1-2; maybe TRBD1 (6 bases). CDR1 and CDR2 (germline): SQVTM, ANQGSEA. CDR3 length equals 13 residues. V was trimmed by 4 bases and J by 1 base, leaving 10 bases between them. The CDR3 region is CSVAGQFNYGYTF. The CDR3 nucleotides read TGCAGCGTTGCTGGACAGTTTAACTATGGCTACACCTTC. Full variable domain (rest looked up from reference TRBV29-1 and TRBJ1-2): SAVISQKPSRDICQRGTSLTIQCQVDSQVTMMFWYRQQPGQSLTLIATANQGSEATYESGFVIDKFPISRPNLTFSTLTVSNMSPEDSSIYLCSVAGQFNYGYTFGSGTRLTVV.

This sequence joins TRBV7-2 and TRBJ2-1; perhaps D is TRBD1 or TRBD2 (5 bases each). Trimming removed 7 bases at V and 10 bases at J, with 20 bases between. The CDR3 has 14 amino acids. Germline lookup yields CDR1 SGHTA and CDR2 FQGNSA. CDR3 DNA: TGTGCCAGCACCTTCCGGGACCGCCGTGGGGAGCAGTTCTTC. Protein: CASTFRDRRGEQFF.

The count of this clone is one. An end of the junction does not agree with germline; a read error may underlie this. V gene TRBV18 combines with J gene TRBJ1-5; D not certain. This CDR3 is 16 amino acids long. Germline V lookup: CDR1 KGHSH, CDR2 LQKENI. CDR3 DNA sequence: TGTGCCAGCGCACCCCCCCGCGTATCGGCCGGGCAGCCCCAGCATTTT. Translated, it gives CASAPPRVSAGQPQHF. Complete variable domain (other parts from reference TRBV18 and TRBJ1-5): NAGVMQNPRHLVRRRGQEARLRCSPMKGHSHVYWYRQLPEEGLKFMVYLQKENIIDESGMPKERFSAEFPKEGPSILRIQQVVRGDSAAYFCASAPPRVSAGQPQHFGDGTRLSIL.

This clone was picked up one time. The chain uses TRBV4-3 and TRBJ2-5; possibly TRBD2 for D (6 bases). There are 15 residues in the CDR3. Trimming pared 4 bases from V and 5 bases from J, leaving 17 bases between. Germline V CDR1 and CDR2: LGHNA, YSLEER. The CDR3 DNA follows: TGCGCCAGCAGCCCCCTGGGTCCGGAGGGGGAGACCCAGTACTTC. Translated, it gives CASSPLGPEGETQYF.

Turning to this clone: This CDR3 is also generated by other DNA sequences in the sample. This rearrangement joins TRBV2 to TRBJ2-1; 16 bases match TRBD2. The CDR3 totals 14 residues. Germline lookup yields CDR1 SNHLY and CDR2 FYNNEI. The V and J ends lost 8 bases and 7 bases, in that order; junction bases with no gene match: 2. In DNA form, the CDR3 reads TGTGCCAGCTCGGGACTAGCGGGAGGGAATGAGCAGTTCTTC. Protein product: CASSGLAGGNEQFF.

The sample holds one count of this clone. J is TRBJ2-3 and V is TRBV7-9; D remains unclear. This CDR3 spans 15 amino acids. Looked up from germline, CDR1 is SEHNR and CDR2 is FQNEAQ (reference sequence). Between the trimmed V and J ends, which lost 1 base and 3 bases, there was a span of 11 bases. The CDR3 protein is CASSLGLSPTDTQYF. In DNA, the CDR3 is TGTGCCAGCAGCTTAGGTTTGTCCCCTACAGATACGCAGTATTTT.

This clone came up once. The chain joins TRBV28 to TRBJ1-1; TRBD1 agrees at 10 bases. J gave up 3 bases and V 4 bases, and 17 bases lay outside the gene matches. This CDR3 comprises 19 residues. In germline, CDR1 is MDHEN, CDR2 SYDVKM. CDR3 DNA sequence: TGTGCCAGCAGTTACCCGTTCGTACCCTTGACAGGGGGCTACACTGAAGCTTTCTTT. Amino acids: CASSYPFVPLTGGYTEAFF.

The CDR3 loop is CASRERTEKLFF. The DNA of the CDR3 is TGTGCCAGCAGGGAAAGAACTGAAAAACTGTTTTTT. The gene calls are TRBV27 and TRBJ1-4; no clear D. CDR1 and CDR2 (germline): MNHEY, SMNVEV (reference sequence). V shed 6 bases and J shed 7 bases, with 9 bases lying between them. This CDR3 spans 12 amino acids.

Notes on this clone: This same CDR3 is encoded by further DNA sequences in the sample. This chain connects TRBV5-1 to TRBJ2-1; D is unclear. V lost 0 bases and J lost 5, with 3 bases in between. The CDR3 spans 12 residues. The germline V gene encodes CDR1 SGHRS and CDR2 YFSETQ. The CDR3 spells CASSLGHNEQFF. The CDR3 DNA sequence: TGCGCCAGCAGCTTGGGACACAATGAGCAGTTCTTC.

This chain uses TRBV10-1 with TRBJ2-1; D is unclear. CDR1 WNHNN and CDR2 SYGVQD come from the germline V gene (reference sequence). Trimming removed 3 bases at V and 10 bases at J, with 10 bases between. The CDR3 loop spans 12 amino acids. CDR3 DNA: TGCGCCAGCAGTGATGGCCTAACGGAGCAGTTCTTC. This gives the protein CASSDGLTEQFF.

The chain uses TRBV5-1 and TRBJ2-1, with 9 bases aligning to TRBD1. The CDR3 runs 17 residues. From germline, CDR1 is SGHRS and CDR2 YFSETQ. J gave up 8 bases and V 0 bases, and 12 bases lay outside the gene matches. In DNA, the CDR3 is TGCGCCAGCAGCTTGGGGGCAGTGGGACAGGGAAAGGATGAGCAGTTCTTC. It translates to CASSLGAVGQGKDEQFF.

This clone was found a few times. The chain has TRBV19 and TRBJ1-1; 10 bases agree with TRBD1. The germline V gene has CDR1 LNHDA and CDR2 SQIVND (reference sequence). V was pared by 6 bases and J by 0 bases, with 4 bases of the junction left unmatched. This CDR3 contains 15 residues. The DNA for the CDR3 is TGTGCCAGTAGCGACAGGGGGCGCGTGAACACTGAAGCTTTCTTT. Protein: CASSDRGRVNTEAFF.

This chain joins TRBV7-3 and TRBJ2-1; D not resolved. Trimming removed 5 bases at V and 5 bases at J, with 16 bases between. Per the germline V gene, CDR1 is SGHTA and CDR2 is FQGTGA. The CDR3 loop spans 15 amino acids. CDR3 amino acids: CASSPAPGANNEQFF. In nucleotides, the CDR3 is TGTGCCAGCAGCCCGGCGCCCGGCGCTAACAATGAGCAGTTCTTC.

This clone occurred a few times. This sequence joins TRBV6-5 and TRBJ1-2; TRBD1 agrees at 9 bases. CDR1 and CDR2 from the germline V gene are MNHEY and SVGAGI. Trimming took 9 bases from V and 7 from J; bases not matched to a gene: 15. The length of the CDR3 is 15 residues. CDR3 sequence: CASQRGDRDTSGYTF. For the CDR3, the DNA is TGTGCCAGTCAACGAGGGGACAGGGACACTTCTGGCTACACCTTC.